Listed here are 8 T cell receptor beta chains from one sample, sequenced in a study of graft-versus-host responses after intestinal transplantation. The antigens for these receptors are not known. The data were produced by immunoSEQ multiplex PCR, yet TCRdb's version contains in-frame clones alone and is incomplete. The sample includes around 100,000 clones, more than 75% of them seen just once. The sample consisted of unstimulated CD4+ T cells sorted from spleen or lymph node cells, taken before transplant. The receptors originated from a human donor who was the organ donor for an intestinal transplant.

The chain employs TRBV28 and TRBJ1-1; unclear D gene. V was shortened by 7 bases and J by 5 bases, with 5 bases between the two germline ends. Germline-derived CDR1 and CDR2 are MDHEN and SYDVKM. The length of the CDR3 is 10 residues. The chain's CDR3 is CASKTTEAFF. CDR3 nucleotide sequence: TGTGCCAGCAAGACGACTGAAGCTTTCTTT.

The J gene is TRBJ1-6, the V gene TRBV4-1; maybe TRBD1 (5 bases). V lost 0 bases and J lost 14, with 20 bases in between. Germline V gene lookup returns CDR1 MGHRA and CDR2 YSYEKL. This CDR3 contains 16 residues. This CDR3 reads CASSQEGKGLGGTLHF. The CDR3 DNA follows: TGCGCCAGCAGCCAAGAAGGAAAAGGTCTCGGGGGGACCCTCCACTTT.

This rearrangement joins TRBV20-1 to TRBJ2-7; 8 positions agree with TRBD1. The V gene's germline CDR1 is DFQATT and CDR2 SNEGSKA (reference sequence). The ends lost 6 bases at V and 7 bases at J; junction bases unmatched: 5. This CDR3 region has 11 residues. The CDR3 sequence: CSASTGDEQYF. In nucleotides, the CDR3 is TGCAGTGCCTCGACAGGGGATGAGCAGTACTTC.

This clone appeared a single time. V is TRBV4-1 and J is TRBJ2-7; D is undetermined. CDR1 MGHRA and CDR2 YSYEKL come from the germline V gene. This CDR3 has 15 residues. The V gene lost 0 bases and the J gene lost 4 bases, with 13 bases spanning the gap. CDR3 loop: CASSQEQTFKYEQYF. The CDR3 DNA is TGCGCCAGCAGCCAAGAACAGACTTTTAAATACGAGCAGTACTTC.

The chain employs TRBV28 and TRBJ1-6; D may be TRBD1 (6 bases). This CDR3 has 17 residues. Germline V gives CDR1 MDHEN, CDR2 SYDVKM. V lost 2 bases and J lost 3, with 14 bases in between. CDR3 sequence reads: CASSLGEGVNYNSPLHF. In nucleotides, the CDR3 is TGTGCCAGCAGTTTAGGGGAGGGGGTAAACTATAATTCACCCCTCCACTTT.

This sequence joins TRBV25-1 and TRBJ1-2; D is possibly TRBD1 (5 bases). From germline, CDR1 is MGHDK and CDR2 SYGVNS. Between the trimmed V and J ends, which lost 6 bases and 8 bases, there was a span of 13 bases. This CDR3 region has 12 residues. This chain's CDR3 is CASSHQGGGYTF. The DNA of the CDR3 is TGTGCCAGCAGCCATCAGGGTGGAGGCTACACCTTC.

J is TRBJ1-1 and V is TRBV6-5; D unclear. The CDR3 contains 15 residues. The germline CDR1 and CDR2 sequences are MNHEY and SVGAGI. V was clipped by 2 bases and J by 3 bases, with 13 bases between them. For the CDR3, the DNA is TGTGCCAGCAGTTACAGGGCGCAGAGGGACACTGAAGCTTTCTTT. Translated: CASSYRAQRDTEAFF.

The J gene is TRBJ2-1, the V gene TRBV6-1, with TRBD2 matching over 12 bases. Germline V gene sequence: CDR1 MNHNS, CDR2 SASEGT. CDR3 length: 18 amino acids. V lost 4 bases to trimming and J lost 9 bases; unmatched junction nucleotides: 16. CDR3: CASSVHTSGGSIIGEQFF. The CDR3 DNA follows: TGTGCCAGCAGTGTCCATACTAGCGGGGGGTCCATCATCGGTGAGCAGTTCTTC.